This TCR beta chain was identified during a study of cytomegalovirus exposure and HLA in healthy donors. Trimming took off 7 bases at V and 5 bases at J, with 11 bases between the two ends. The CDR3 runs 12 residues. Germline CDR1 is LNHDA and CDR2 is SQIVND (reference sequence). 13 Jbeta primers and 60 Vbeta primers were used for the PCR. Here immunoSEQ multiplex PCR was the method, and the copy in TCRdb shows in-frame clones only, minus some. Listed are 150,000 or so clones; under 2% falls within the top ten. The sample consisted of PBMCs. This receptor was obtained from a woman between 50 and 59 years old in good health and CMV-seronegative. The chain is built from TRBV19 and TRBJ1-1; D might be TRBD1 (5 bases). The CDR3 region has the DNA TGTGCCAGTAACGCGGGGGTTACTGAAGCTTTCTTT. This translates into CASNAGVTEAFF.